The present T cell receptor beta chain was sequenced within a study of T cells in Graves' hyperthyroidism and ophthalmopathy. Germline V gives CDR1 SGDLS, CDR2 YYNGEE. Trimming pared 5 bases from V and 0 bases from J, leaving 9 bases between. This CDR3 contains 14 residues. This clonotype was seen more than once but under ten times. Its antigen is undetermined. Study-level results: With a median lead of about 6.9 months before onset, the model predicted ophthalmopathy. Most clonotypes expanded in thyroid above 0.001 were likewise present in blood.

Amplified TCR beta CDR3 regions derived from RNA transcripts. First-round RT-PCR targeting the TCR CDR3 was performed with the HTBI primer set. In TCRdb, the multiplex PCR reads were re-called with MiXCR into one record per CDR3 protein. This repertoire shows 700,000 to 850,000 distinct CDR3 sequences, 30% to 40% found once; its top ten account for around 29%. The study defined stable Graves' hyperthyroidism as no ophthalmopathy progression within 18 months. This TCR derives from a middle-aged woman with Graves' hyperthyroidism. The sample comprised blood. The chain carries TRBV9 and TRBJ1-3; TRBD1 is a possible D gene (5 bases). The CDR3 loop reads CASREGPSGNTIYF. The CDR3 coding sequence is TGTGCCAGCAGAGAGGGGCCCTCTGGAAACACCATATATTTT.